The TCR beta chain described here comes from a study of CD8 T cells in ankylosing spondylitis. Points from the study as a whole: Disease-associated clonotypes exhibited CD8+ identity and were relatively infrequent in peripheral blood.

J was trimmed by 5 bases and V by 6 bases; bases with no gene match: 10. The CDR3 runs to 15 residues. Germline CDR1 is SGHRS and CDR2 is YFSETQ. Making the TCR beta libraries involved quantitative 5'-RACE with molecular barcodes. TCRdb re-called the 5' RACE reads with MiXCR, one entry per CDR3 protein. Of under 30,000 distinct CDR3 sequences listed, over 7% were seen once; the top ten hold under 35%. A word on this clonotype: What it binds is unknown.

This receptor was identified in a male donor with ankylosing spondylitis or in good health (not recorded which). The gene calls are TRBV5-1 and TRBJ2-5; 10 bases map to TRBD2. Input material: blood. Here the CDR3 DNA reads TGCGCCAGCATACCCAGCGGGAGGGCCCACGAGACCCAGTACTTC. Encoded protein: CASIPSGRAHETQYF. Variable domain in full (rest from reference TRBV5-1 and TRBJ2-5): KAGVTQTPRYLIKTRGQQVTLSCSPISGHRSVSWYQQTPGQGLQFLFEYFSETQRNKGNFPGRFSGRQFSNSRSEMNVSTLELGDSALYLCASIPSGRAHETQYFGPGTRLLVL.